These 21 T cell receptor beta chains were all obtained from the same sample, sequenced in a study of early T cells in non-severe SARS-CoV-2 infection. One entry per CDR3 protein results from TCRdb running MiXCR on the 5' RACE reads. This table has about 130,000 distinct CDR3 sequences, more than 13% appearing once. The sample comprised whole blood. The receptors stem from an adult who was a healthcare worker with PCR-confirmed SARS-CoV-2 infection or an uninfected control (not recorded which).

The chain combines TRBV7-2 with TRBJ2-1; D gene ambiguous. Trimming took off 0 bases at V and 4 bases at J, with 7 bases between the two ends. There are 14 residues in the CDR3. The germline V gene encodes CDR1 SGHTA and CDR2 FQGNSA. The chain's CDR3 is CASSLAARYNEQFF. CDR3 nucleotide sequence: TGTGCCAGCAGCTTAGCAGCTCGGTACAATGAGCAGTTCTTC.

The chain recombines TRBV5-4 with TRBJ2-1; 11 nucleotides align to TRBD1. Germline V gene data show CDR1 as SGHNT and CDR2 as YYREEE (reference sequence). The CDR3 runs to 14 residues. V gave up 4 bases and J gave up 9 bases; unmatched junction bases: 6. CDR3 residues: CASSARTGGGEQFF. CDR3 coding DNA: TGTGCCAGCAGCGCAAGGACAGGGGGCGGTGAGCAGTTCTTC.

This clonotype came up a few times. The chain joins TRBV7-9 to TRBJ2-7; D gene uncertain. The CDR3 extends over 12 amino acids. Trimming took off 1 base at V and 7 bases at J, with 8 bases between the two ends. Germline CDR1 and CDR2: SEHNR and FQNEAQ (reference sequence). This CDR3 is CASSLGSPEQYF. CDR3 DNA sequence: TGTGCCAGCAGCTTAGGAAGCCCGGAGCAGTACTTC.

The V gene is TRBV10-2, the J gene TRBJ1-2; a possible D gene is TRBD1 (5 bases). Trimming cost V 1 base and J 7 bases, with 7 bases left between them. The CDR3 extends over 12 amino acids. Germline CDR1 WSHSY, CDR2 SAAADI. The CDR3 bases are TGCGCCAGCAGTGAGTGGGGGACTGGCTACACCTTC. Translation gives CASSEWGTGYTF.

This clonotype has at least ten counts. The chain employs TRBV20-1 and TRBJ2-7; 7 bases agree with TRBD1. Trimming took 5 bases from V and 3 from J; bases not matched to a gene: 7. The CDR3 covers 13 residues. Germline V CDR1 and CDR2: DFQATT, SNEGSKA (reference sequence). The CDR3 is CSASQGEIYEQYF. The CDR3 nucleotides read TGCAGTGCTTCGCAGGGGGAAATCTACGAGCAGTACTTC.

V and J are TRBV6-1 and TRBJ1-2, with D perhaps matching TRBD1 (5 bases). The V and J ends lost 0 bases and 2 bases respectively, with 10 bases between them. The CDR3 runs 15 residues. The V gene's germline CDR1 is MNHNS and CDR2 SASEGT. Here the CDR3 DNA reads TGTGCCAGCAGTGAAGCGCCGGGGGGAAACTATGGCTACACCTTC. The encoded protein is CASSEAPGGNYGYTF.

The V gene is TRBV7-6, the J gene TRBJ2-7; 10 positions match TRBD1. The ends lost 4 bases at V and 3 bases at J; junction bases unmatched: 3. The CDR3 has 14 residues. Germline-derived CDR1 and CDR2 are SGHVS and FNYEAQ. The CDR3 spells CASSSRDRGYEQYF. CDR3 DNA sequence: TGTGCCAGCAGCTCCAGGGACAGGGGCTACGAGCAGTACTTC.

This clonotype has only a few counts. The CDR3 DNA reads as TGTGCCAGCAGGAGGGTCGGGGTGATGGAGCAGTTCTTC. Amino acid sequence: CASRRVGVMEQFF. This rearrangement joins TRBV7-8 to TRBJ2-1; D is perhaps TRBD2 (5 bases). The CDR3 contains 13 residues. Germline V gene lookup returns CDR1 SGHVS and CDR2 FQNEAQ. Trimming stripped 6 bases from V and 10 bases from J, with 16 bases between.

This clonotype has only a few counts. The chain carries TRBV5-1 and TRBJ2-2, with D perhaps TRBD1 or TRBD2 (6 bases each). This CDR3 has 16 residues. V was clipped by 4 bases and J by 3 bases, with 16 bases between them. The germline V gene encodes CDR1 SGHRS and CDR2 YFSETQ. CDR3 nucleotide sequence: TGCGCCAGCAGCCCGAGGAGGGGGGCGGACACCGGGGAGCTGTTTTTT. This sequence encodes CASSPRRGADTGELFF.

This clonotype was observed a handful of times. In DNA form, the CDR3 reads TGCAGTGCTAGGAGCAATAGGGGAGCTACAGATACGCAGTATTTT. Translation: CSARSNRGATDTQYF. The rearrangement uses TRBV20-1 and TRBJ2-3, with D perhaps assigned TRBD1 or TRBD2 (5 bases each). CDR3 length: 15 amino acids. Deletions cut 3 bases from V and 3 bases from J, with 16 bases between. Germline loops: CDR1 DFQATT, CDR2 SNEGSKA (reference sequence).

V and J are TRBV7-9 and TRBJ1-2; 7 bases are shared with TRBD1. Trimming removed 5 bases from V and 6 bases from J; junction bases left unmatched: 3. The CDR3 has 12 residues. Germline V lookup: CDR1 SEHNR, CDR2 FQNEAQ (reference sequence). The chain's CDR3 is CASSIGQDGYTF. The CDR3 DNA reads as TGTGCCAGCAGCATTGGACAGGATGGCTACACCTTC.

This clonotype was observed a handful of times. The V and J genes are TRBV7-9 and TRBJ2-1; 7 nucleotides align to TRBD2. CDR1 is SEHNR, CDR2 FQNEAQ, per germline (reference sequence). V lost 5 bases to trimming and J lost 2 bases; unmatched junction nucleotides: 6. CDR3 length equals 15 residues. Here the CDR3 reads CASSESGDPYNEQFF. CDR3 nucleotide sequence: TGTGCCAGCAGCGAGAGCGGGGACCCCTACAATGAGCAGTTCTTC.

The chain links TRBV3-1 to TRBJ2-1; D is possibly TRBD1 (5 bases). CDR1 LGHDT and CDR2 YNNKEL come from the germline V gene (reference sequence). The CDR3 is 13 amino acids. Trimming shortened V by 6 bases and J by 8 bases, and 14 bases separated the two germline ends. Here the CDR3 DNA reads TGTGCCAGCAGTCTTCCAGGGTCCGATGAGCAGTTCTTC. This encodes CASSLPGSDEQFF.

The CDR3 coding sequence is TGCGCCAGCGGGGACACCTCCTACGAGCAGTACTTC. This sequence encodes CASGDTSYEQYF. The rearrangement uses TRBV10-1 and TRBJ2-7, with D possibly matching TRBD1 (6 bases). The CDR3 has 12 residues. Germline V CDR1 and CDR2: WNHNN, SYGVQD (reference sequence). Trimming shortened V by 8 bases and J by 0 bases, and 8 bases separated the two germline ends.

This clonotype was seen a few times. The chain employs TRBV15 and TRBJ2-1; 12 bases are shared with TRBD2. Germline loops: CDR1 LNHNV, CDR2 YYDKDF (reference sequence). The CDR3 runs to 14 residues. The V gene end was trimmed by 8 bases and the J gene end by 8 bases; junction bases not matched to a gene: 7. The CDR3 sequence: CATQATSGGYEQFF. CDR3 nucleotides: TGTGCCACCCAAGCGACTAGCGGGGGATATGAGCAGTTCTTC. The full variable domain, completed using reference TRBV15 and TRBJ2-1, is DAMVIQNPRYQVTQFGKPVTLSCSQTLNHNVMYWYQQKSSQAPKLLFHYYDKDFNNEADTPDNFQSRRPNTSFCFLDIRSPGLGDTAMYLCATQATSGGYEQFFGPGTRLTVL.

This clonotype was recorded at least ten times. The chain recombines TRBV29-1 with TRBJ1-2, with D tentatively TRBD1 (6 bases). Germline CDR1 is SQVTM and CDR2 is ANQGSEA. There are 11 residues in the CDR3. The ends were cut back, 5 bases at V and 2 bases at J, with 6 bases in the middle. CDR3 nucleotides: TGCAGCGTTACAGGGAACTATGGCTACACCTTC. It yields the protein CSVTGNYGYTF.

There are a few counts of this clonotype. This chain joins TRBV5-1 and TRBJ2-1; perhaps TRBD1 as D (5 bases). V lost 0 bases, J lost 6 bases, and 7 bases lay in between. This CDR3 comprises 13 residues. Germline loops: CDR1 SGHRS, CDR2 YFSETQ. The CDR3 bases are TGCGCCAGCAGCTTGGCGACAGCCAATGAGCAGTTCTTC. Amino acid sequence: CASSLATANEQFF.

This clonotype was counted between two and nine times. The gene calls are TRBV20-1 and TRBJ2-1; 9 bases fit TRBD2. V trimming: 3 bases; J trimming: 4 bases; junction bases outside the gene matches: 7. The CDR3 totals 15 residues. Germline V gene lookup returns CDR1 DFQATT and CDR2 SNEGSKA (reference sequence). In DNA, the CDR3 is TGCAGTGCTAGCGGGCGGGGGGGCCTGTACAATGAGCAGTTCTTC. It codes for CSASGRGGLYNEQFF.

The J gene is TRBJ2-7, the V gene TRBV7-9; D unclear. Germline CDR1 SEHNR, CDR2 FQNEAQ (reference sequence). The CDR3 loop spans 12 amino acids. V gave up 3 bases and J gave up 7 bases, with 10 bases separating them. Here the CDR3 DNA reads TGTGCCAGCAGCTTCCAGATGTGGGAGCAGTACTTC. It yields the protein CASSFQMWEQYF.

The chain joins TRBV18 to TRBJ2-1, with 8 bases that match TRBD1. The CDR3 runs to 14 residues. The germline gives CDR1 KGHSH, CDR2 LQKENI. J was trimmed by 10 bases and V by 2 bases; bases with no gene match: 7. In DNA, the CDR3 is TGTGCCAGCTCACCAGTACAGGGGGAAGGGGAGCAGTTCTTC. It specifies CASSPVQGEGEQFF.

This clonotype has just a few counts. The chain uses TRBV29-1 and TRBJ2-1, with unresolved D. The CDR3 has 11 residues. The V end was cut by 3 bases, the J end by 9 bases, with 9 bases between. CDR1 is SQVTM, CDR2 ANQGSEA, per germline. CDR3 nucleotide sequence: TGCAGCGTTGAGAATAGCAGTGAGCAGTTCTTC. Amino acid sequence: CSVENSSEQFF.